The 15 T cell receptor beta chains reported below all come from one sample, sequenced in a study of response to subunit inactivated influenza vaccine (dated by TCRdb to 2016 to 2019). Library prep was done by RT-PCR. These reads were obtained on an Illumina HiSeq 2500. Using fastp trimming at Q25 and MiXCR clonotype assembly, TCRdb reanalyzed the public sequencing data and kept in-frame beta chains. Identical CDR3 proteins give one entry, which carries the most common genes and DNA. The sample includes hundreds of thousands of distinct CDR3 sequences, with approximately 11% observed a single time. Approximately 11% of the sample is taken by the ten largest. These data also featured in a second study, about T cells expressing NK-cell markers. The second paper states: TCR beta cDNA libraries were made by 5'RACE template switching that added a universal primer site and unique molecular identifiers.

The source material was PBMCs from blood, sampled on the day of vaccination. Every receptor here comes from a man between 45 and 60 years old who received an inactivated influenza vaccine. Donor details come from another sample of the same person, matched by shared clones.

This clonotype was counted only a few times. The rearrangement links TRBV20-1 to TRBJ1-2; D gene ambiguous. The CDR3 runs 12 residues. Germline CDR1 DFQATT, CDR2 SNEGSKA (reference sequence). V lost 6 bases, J lost 0 bases, and 8 bases lay in between. CDR3 in DNA: TGCAGTGCAAAGACGGCTAACTATGGCTACACCTTC. This sequence encodes CSAKTANYGYTF.

The V and J genes are TRBV9 and TRBJ2-3; 12 nucleotides align to TRBD2. The CDR3 is 15 residues long. Trimming removed 3 bases from V and 6 bases from J; junction bases left unmatched: 5. The V gene's germline CDR1 is SGDLS and CDR2 YYNGEE. The CDR3 region is CASSARLAGVDTQYF. The DNA for the CDR3 is TGTGCCAGCAGCGCCCGACTAGCGGGAGTTGATACGCAGTATTTT.

This clonotype was seen a handful of times. V usage is TRBV29-1 and J usage is TRBJ2-7, with D perhaps TRBD2 (6 bases). Germline V lookup: CDR1 SQVTM, CDR2 ANQGSEA. V shed 6 bases and J shed 0 bases, with 15 bases lying between them. This CDR3 has 14 amino acids. The CDR3 region is CSVSGTFSSYEQYF. In nucleotides, the CDR3 is TGCAGCGTATCCGGGACTTTTAGCTCCTACGAGCAGTACTTC.

The V gene is TRBV28, the J gene TRBJ2-5, with TRBD2 matching 8 bases. Germline V gene lookup returns CDR1 MDHEN and CDR2 SYDVKM. There are 13 residues in the CDR3. V was pared by 11 bases and J by 4 bases, with 9 bases of the junction left unmatched. The CDR3 here is CASLTGGRETQYF. CDR3 DNA: TGTGCCTCCCTAACGGGGGGGAGAGAGACCCAGTACTTC.

The sample holds a few counts of this clonotype. J is TRBJ1-1 and V is TRBV24-1; D possibly corresponds to TRBD1 (6 bases). Per the germline V gene, CDR1 is KGHDR and CDR2 is SFDVKD. CDR3 size: 17 residues. V lost 7 bases to trimming and J lost 4 bases, with 24 bases between them. DNA for the CDR3: TGTGCCACCAGACCTTCTGGGGGCGGAGAACGGGGCACTGAAGCTTTCTTT. This sequence encodes CATRPSGGGERGTEAFF.

The chain links TRBV5-6 to TRBJ2-3; a weak D match, TRBD2 (6 bases). Trimming took 4 bases from V and 0 from J, leaving 12 bases between them. This CDR3 is 15 amino acids long. The germline gives CDR1 SGHDT, CDR2 YYEEEE. The CDR3 DNA sequence: TGTGCCAGCAGCATAGGGGCGGGAAGCACAGATACGCAGTATTTT. It codes for CASSIGAGSTDTQYF. Using reference TRBV5-6 and TRBJ2-3 for the parts outside the CDR3, the full variable domain is DAGVTQSPTHLIKTRGQQVTLRCSPKSGHDTVSWYQQALGQGPQFIFQYYEEEERQRGNFPDRFSGHQFPNYSSELNVNALLLGDSALYLCASSIGAGSTDTQYFGPGTRLTVL.

V and J are TRBV15 and TRBJ1-1; D possibly corresponds to TRBD1 (5 bases). Germline CDR1 is LNHNV and CDR2 is YYDKDF (reference sequence). The CDR3 extends over 14 amino acids. Trimming removed 3 bases at V and 7 bases at J, with 15 bases between. CDR3 nucleotide sequence: TGTGCCACCAGCAGGACAGACTCCAATGGTGAAGCTTTCTTT. It specifies CATSRTDSNGEAFF.

The chain links TRBV7-9 to TRBJ2-1; D is possibly TRBD1 (5 bases). The CDR3 loop spans 12 amino acids. Germline V gives CDR1 SEHNR, CDR2 FQNEAQ (reference sequence). Trimming took off 5 bases at V and 10 bases at J, with 12 bases between the two ends. The CDR3 sequence is CASSPRNREQFF. CDR3 DNA: TGTGCCAGCAGCCCGAGAAACAGGGAGCAGTTCTTC.

Only a few counts were recorded for this clonotype. J is TRBJ1-5 and V is TRBV20-1; TRBD1 matches at 7 bases. Germline loops: CDR1 DFQATT, CDR2 SNEGSKA (reference sequence). The length of the CDR3 is 15 residues. Trimming at V came to 5 bases and at J to 7 bases, leaving 14 bases not matched to a gene. CDR3 region: CSARRGGERGQPQHF. The DNA of the CDR3 is TGCAGTGCTCGACGAGGGGGCGAAAGGGGCCAGCCCCAGCATTTT.

This clonotype came up a few times. The CDR3 is CASSAQAGGTYEQYF. CDR3 nucleotides: TGTGCCAGCAGCGCACAAGCGGGAGGTACCTACGAGCAGTACTTC. The V call is TRBV9, the J call TRBJ2-7, with 9 positions matching TRBD2. The germline V gene has CDR1 SGDLS and CDR2 YYNGEE. The CDR3 is 15 residues long. V was clipped by 3 bases and J by 2 bases; unmatched bases: 6.

This clonotype was seen repeatedly, ten times or more. The rearrangement uses TRBV20-1 and TRBJ1-4; TRBD1 is a possible D gene (6 bases). V lost 1 base to trimming and J lost 3 bases, with 18 bases between them. The CDR3 has 17 residues. Per the germline V gene, CDR1 is DFQATT and CDR2 is SNEGSKA (reference sequence). The CDR3 region has the DNA TGCAGTGCTAGAGCCCCGACGGGACACCGAGCTAATGAAAAACTGTTTTTT. As protein: CSARAPTGHRANEKLFF.

The chain couples TRBV7-2 to TRBJ2-7, with 7 positions matching TRBD2. V shed 5 bases, J shed 3 bases, and the junction held 7 bases outside the gene matches. Germline V lookup: CDR1 SGHTA, CDR2 FQGNSA. The CDR3 is 14 residues long. The CDR3 nucleotides are TGTGCCAGCAGCGCCTCTAGCGGAATCTACGAGCAGTACTTC. This translates into CASSASSGIYEQYF.

In this sample, this clonotype turned up a few times. This sequence joins TRBV20-1 and TRBJ2-2; D not certain. The V and J ends lost 1 base and 0 bases respectively, with 3 bases between them. Germline CDR1 reads DFQATT; CDR2 reads SNEGSKA (reference sequence). The CDR3 is 13 amino acids. The CDR3 region is CSARAANTGELFF. In nucleotides, the CDR3 is TGCAGTGCTAGAGCAGCGAACACCGGGGAGCTGTTTTTT.

As regards this clonotype: The final CDR3 position lacks the conserved phenylalanine or tryptophan, pointing to a likely read error. V usage is TRBV20-1 and J usage is TRBJ2-2; 7 bases align to TRBD1. CDR3 size: 15 residues. The V gene's germline CDR1 is DFQATT and CDR2 SNEGSKA (reference sequence). V gave up 0 bases and J gave up 7 bases; unmatched junction bases: 8. The CDR3 nucleotides are TGCAGTGCTAGAGATCATAAGGGGGCGGTCGGGGAGCTGTTTCTT. This gives the protein CSARDHKGAVGELFL.

Only a few counts were recorded for this clonotype. The chain uses TRBV9 and TRBJ1-3, with D maybe TRBD1 (6 bases). Germline V gives CDR1 SGDLS, CDR2 YYNGEE. The CDR3 is 17 amino acids. The V end lost 0 bases, the J end lost 4 bases, and 17 bases lay between the germline ends. In DNA, the CDR3 is TGTGCCAGCAGCGTAGCTGTCGCAGGGGCTGGGGGAAACACCATATATTTT. Amino acids: CASSVAVAGAGGNTIYF.